This T cell receptor beta chain came from a study of identical twins. Template switching added a universal primer site, and cDNA bore unique molecular identifiers. TCRdb recomputed calls from the 5' RACE reads with MiXCR, one row per CDR3 protein. The sample consists of 1.5 million or so distinct CDR3 sequences, under 35% of them appearing once. CDR3 length: 16 amino acids. Sequencing was carried out using cord blood. This TCR was sampled from a newborn girl in good health. The chain has TRBV12-3 or TRBV12-4 and TRBJ2-7; 7 bases are a match to TRBD1. The J call is in doubt because the DNA end fits TRBJ2-5 better. The CDR3 spells CASSHRKTTGSETQYF. For the CDR3, the DNA is TGTGCCAGCAGTCACCGAAAGACGACAGGGAGCGAGACCCAGTACTTC.